This T cell receptor beta chain was identified during a study of blood T cell repertoires in COVID-19. Study as a whole: The United States, Italy and Spain were the sources of the acute and convalescent COVID-19 samples.

Data came from immunoSEQ multiplex PCR; TCRdb stores just in-frame clones and leaves some out. This table holds 450,000 to 500,000 clones, 87% found once. Recruitment covered about two dozen US areas and drew participants whose ages spanned roughly 18 to 100 years. Grouping used clinical history reported by participants in a survey and questionnaire. Cohort 3 recovered donors had two negative PCRs, clearance, or symptom resolution. The CDR3 is 14 amino acids. Germline CDR1 ENHRY, CDR2 SYGVKD. Trimming at V came to 8 bases and at J to 5 bases, leaving 6 bases not matched to a gene. Sequencing was carried out using PBMCs or T cells enriched from blood (not recorded which). The rearrangement links TRBV10-3 to TRBJ1-4; the match to TRBD1 covers 9 bases. The sequence was obtained from a woman under 30 who had recovered from COVID-19. The CDR3 loop is CAISTGTGNEKLFF. CDR3 nucleotide sequence: TGTGCCATCTCAACCGGGACAGGGAATGAAAAACTGTTTTTT.